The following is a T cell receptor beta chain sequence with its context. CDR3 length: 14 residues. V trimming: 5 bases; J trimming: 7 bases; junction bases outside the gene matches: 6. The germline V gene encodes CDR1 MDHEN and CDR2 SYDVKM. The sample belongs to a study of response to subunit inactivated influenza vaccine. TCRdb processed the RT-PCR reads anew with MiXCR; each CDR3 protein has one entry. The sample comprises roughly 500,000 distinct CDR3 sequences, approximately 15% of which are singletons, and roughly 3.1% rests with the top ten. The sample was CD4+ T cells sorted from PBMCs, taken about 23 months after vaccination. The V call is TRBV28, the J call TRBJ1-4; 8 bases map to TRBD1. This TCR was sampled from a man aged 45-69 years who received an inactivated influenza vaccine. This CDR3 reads CASSPTGVVEKLFF. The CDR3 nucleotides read TGTGCCAGCAGTCCGACAGGGGTAGTTGAAAAACTGTTTTTT.